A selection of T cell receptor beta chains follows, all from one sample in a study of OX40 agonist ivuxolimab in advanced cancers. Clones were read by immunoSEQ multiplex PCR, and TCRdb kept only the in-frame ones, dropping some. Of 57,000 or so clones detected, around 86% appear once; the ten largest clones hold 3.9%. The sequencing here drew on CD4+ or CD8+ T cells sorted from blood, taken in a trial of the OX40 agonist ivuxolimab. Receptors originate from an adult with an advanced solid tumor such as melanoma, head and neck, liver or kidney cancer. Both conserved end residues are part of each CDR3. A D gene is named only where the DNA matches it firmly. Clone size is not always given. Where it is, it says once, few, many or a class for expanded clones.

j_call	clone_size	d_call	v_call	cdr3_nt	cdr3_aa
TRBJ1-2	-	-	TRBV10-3	TGTGCCATCAGTGAGTCTGGGCCAGGGGAGTATGGCTACACCTTC	CAISESGPGEYGYTF
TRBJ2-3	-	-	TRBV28	TGTGCCAGCAGTACCCTGGGGACCCGGAAAGATACGCAGTATTTT	CASSTLGTRKDTQYF
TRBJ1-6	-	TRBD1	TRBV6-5	TGTGCCACTAACCGGGACAGGGGGGGACCCCTCCACTTT	CATNRDRGGPLHF
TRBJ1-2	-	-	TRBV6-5	TGTGCCAGCAGTCCATGGGGTCTGAACTATGGCTACACCTTC	CASSPWGLNYGYTF
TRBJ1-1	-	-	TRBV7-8	TGTGCCAGCAGCCGGCGGCGGGGAGCTGAAGCTTTCTTT	CASSRRRGAEAFF
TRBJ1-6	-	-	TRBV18	TGTGCCAGTTCTAGCTACAGGGTTGAATCACCCCTCCACTTT	CASSSYRVESPLHF
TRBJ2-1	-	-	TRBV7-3	TGTGCCAGCAGCTTAGTTTTCTCCAGGGTTGGCAATGAGCAGTTCTTC	CASSLVFSRVGNEQFF
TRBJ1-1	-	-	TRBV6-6	TGTGCCAGCCGGGAGGAAGCTTTCTTT	CASREEAFF
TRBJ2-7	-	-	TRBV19	TGTGCCAGTAGTAATCACTACCGTTCAGGGGACGAGCAGTACTTC	CASSNHYRSGDEQYF
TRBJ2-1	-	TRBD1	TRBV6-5	TGTGCCAGCAGCTTAACAGGGGGCACCTACAATGAGCAGTTCTTC	CASSLTGGTYNEQFF
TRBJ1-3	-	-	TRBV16	TGTGCCAGCAGCCGCGGGGAGGGAAACACCATATATTTT	CASSRGEGNTIYF
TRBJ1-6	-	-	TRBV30	TGTGCCTGGGACAGCTCCTATAATTCACCCCTCCACTTT	CAWDSSYNSPLHF
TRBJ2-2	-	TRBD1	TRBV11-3	TGTGCCAGCAGCATATCGACCCAACAGGGGTACACCGGGGAGCTGTTTTTT	CASSISTQQGYTGELFF
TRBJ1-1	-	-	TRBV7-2	TGTGCCAGCAGCTTGGTACAGGGTGGGAACACTGAAGCTTTCTTT	CASSLVQGGNTEAFF
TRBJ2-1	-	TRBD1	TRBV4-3	TGCGCCAGCAGCCACAGACAGGGCGAGCAGTTCTTC	CASSHRQGEQFF
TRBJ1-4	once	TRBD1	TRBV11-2	TGTGCCAGCAGCTTAGGGACAGGGTATTATGAAAAACTGTTTTTT	CASSLGTGYYEKLFF
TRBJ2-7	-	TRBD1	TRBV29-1	TGCAGCCTAAGGACAGGGAGCTCCTACGAGCAGTACTTC	CSLRTGSSYEQYF
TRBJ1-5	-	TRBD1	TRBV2	TGTGCCAGCAATAACAGGGGGGCGAATCAGCCCCAGCATTTT	CASNNRGANQPQHF
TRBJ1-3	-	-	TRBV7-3	TGTGCCAGCAGCTTAAGTGCAGGGGAAGGAAACACCATATATTTT	CASSLSAGEGNTIYF
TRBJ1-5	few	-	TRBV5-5	TGTGCCAGCAGCTTGAGAGTACCGGGGCAGCCCCAGCATTTT	CASSLRVPGQPQHF
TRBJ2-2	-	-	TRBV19	TGTGCCAGTAGTATAAGGCAGGGAAGGACCGGGGAGCTGTTTTTT	CASSIRQGRTGELFF
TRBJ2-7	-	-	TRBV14	TGTGCCAGCAGCCAAGATCTCAGGGTCTCCTACGAGCAGTACTTC	CASSQDLRVSYEQYF
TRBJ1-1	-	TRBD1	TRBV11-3	TGTGCCACTAGCTTGACAGGGGGGACCACTGAAGCTTTCTTT	CATSLTGGTTEAFF
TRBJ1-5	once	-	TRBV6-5	TGTGCCAGCAGCCAGACAGTAGGAGGATCTCAGCCCCAGCATTTT	CASSQTVGGSQPQHF
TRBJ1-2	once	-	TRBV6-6	TGTGCCAGCAGTGACCCCTCAGGGTGGGGTGGCTACACCTTC	CASSDPSGWGGYTF
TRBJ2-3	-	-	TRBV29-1	TGCAGCTCCCAGGAGGCAGATACGCAGTATTTT	CSSQEADTQYF
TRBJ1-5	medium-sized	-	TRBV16	TGTGCCAGCAGCCAATGGCTTTCGGGGAATCAGCCCCAGCATTTT	CASSQWLSGNQPQHF
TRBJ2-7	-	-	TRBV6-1	TGTGCCAGCAGGGACACAGGGTCCTACGAGCAGTACTTC	CASRDTGSYEQYF
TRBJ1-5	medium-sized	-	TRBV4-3	TGCGCCAGCAGCCAAGAAAAGGGCCACAATCAGCCCCAGCATTTT	CASSQEKGHNQPQHF
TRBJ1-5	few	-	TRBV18	TGTGCCAGCTCACCCCAGGGTATTAATCAGCCCCAGCATTTT	CASSPQGINQPQHF
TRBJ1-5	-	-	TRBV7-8	TGTGCCAGCAGCTTAGATCAGGGAGATCAGCCCCAGCATTTT	CASSLDQGDQPQHF